The rows below give T cell receptor beta chains drawn from one sample of a study of blood T cell repertoires in COVID-19. TCRdb keeps only in-frame clones here, not all; method: immunoSEQ multiplex PCR. Of about 120,000 clones listed, approximately 83% are singletons. The sequencing input was peripheral blood. The receptors derive from a man older than 75 with acute or convalescent COVID-19. Both conserved end residues are part of each CDR3. The order of the fields is CDR3 length, clone size, V gene, J gene, D gene, CDR3 protein, CDR3 DNA. The D gene is left open where the match is weak. The size of a clone is reported for some rows only, either as once, few or many, or as a class for expanded clones.

15	-	TRBV5-4	TRBJ1-2	TRBD1	CASSFGDRQNYGYTF	TGTGCCAGCAGCTTCGGGGACAGACAAAACTATGGCTACACCTTC
12	once	TRBV19	TRBJ1-2	TRBD1	CATSQGGNGYTF	TGTGCCACCTCCCAGGGGGGCAATGGCTACACCTTC
18	-	TRBV7-2	TRBJ1-3	-	CASSLARYRDPSENTIYF	TGTGCCAGCAGCTTAGCGAGGTACAGGGACCCCTCGGAAAACACCATATATTTT
15	-	TRBV2	TRBJ2-3	TRBD2	CASSVASGGGDTQYF	TGTGCCAGCAGTGTCGCTAGCGGGGGAGGAGATACGCAGTATTTT
15	once	TRBV6-5	TRBJ2-3	-	CASRLGVSSTDTQYF	TGTGCCAGCCGACTGGGTGTCAGTAGCACAGATACGCAGTATTTT
15	few	TRBV5-1	TRBJ2-7	TRBD1	CASSPTGGRSYEQYF	TGCGCCAGCAGCCCCACAGGGGGTCGCTCCTACGAGCAGTACTTC
15	few	TRBV19	TRBJ2-3	-	CASSIGAKSTDTQYF	TGTGCCAGTAGTATCGGAGCAAAGAGCACAGATACGCAGTATTTT
13	-	TRBV5-6	TRBJ1-2	TRBD1	CASSRGQVGGYTF	TGTGCCAGCAGCCGGGGACAGGTTGGTGGCTACACCTTC
20	-	TRBV9	TRBJ2-6	TRBD2	CASSVATGGTLTPGANVLTF	TGTGCCAGCAGCGTAGCTACGGGAGGGACTCTCACCCCTGGGGCCAACGTCCTGACTTTC
14	few	TRBV19	TRBJ1-5	-	CASSRDRNNQPQHF	TGTGCCAGTAGTAGAGACAGGAATAATCAGCCCCAGCATTTT
15	-	TRBV27	TRBJ2-7	TRBD2	CASSSPGGPPYEQYF	TGTGCCAGCAGTTCCCCGGGGGGTCCTCCCTACGAGCAGTACTTC
12	-	TRBV12-5	TRBJ2-1	-	CASGLGLDEQFF	TGTGCTAGTGGTCTAGGTCTAGATGAGCAGTTCTTC
13	-	TRBV19	TRBJ1-3	-	CASSTFGGNTIYF	TGTGCCAGTAGTACTTTCGGAGGTAACACCATATATTTT
13	few	TRBV11-2	TRBJ1-6	-	CASSSRTASPLHF	TGTGCCAGCAGCTCACGGACAGCTTCACCCCTCCACTTT
13	-	TRBV5-1	TRBJ2-3	-	CASSSGGTDTQYF	TGCGCCAGCAGCTCGGGAGGCACAGATACGCAGTATTTT
16	-	TRBV7-6	TRBJ1-1	-	CASSRDIPDLNTEAFF	TGTGCCAGCAGTCGGGACATTCCCGACCTGAACACTGAAGCTTTCTTT